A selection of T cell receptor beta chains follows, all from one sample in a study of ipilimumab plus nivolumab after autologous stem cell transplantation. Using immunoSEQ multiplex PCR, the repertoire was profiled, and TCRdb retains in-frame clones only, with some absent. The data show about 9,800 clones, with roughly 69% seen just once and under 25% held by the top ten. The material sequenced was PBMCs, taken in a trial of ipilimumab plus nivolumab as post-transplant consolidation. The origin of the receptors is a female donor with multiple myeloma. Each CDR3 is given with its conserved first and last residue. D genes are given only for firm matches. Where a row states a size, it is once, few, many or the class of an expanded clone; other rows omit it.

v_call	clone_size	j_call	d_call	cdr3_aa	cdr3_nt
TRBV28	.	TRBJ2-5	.	CASRRNQGLYETQYF	TGTGCCAGCAGAAGAAACCAGGGTCTGTACGAGACCCAGTACTTC
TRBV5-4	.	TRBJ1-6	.	CASSLQGTNSPLHF	TGTGCCAGCAGCTTGCAGGGCACCAATTCACCCCTCCACTTT
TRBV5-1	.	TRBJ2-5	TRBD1	CASSLEGQGGGETQYF	TGCGCCAGCAGCCTAGAAGGACAGGGCGGTGGAGAGACCCAGTACTTC
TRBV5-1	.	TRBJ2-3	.	CASSLGTRLVRTDTQYF	TGCGCCAGCAGCTTGGGGACAAGACTAGTCCGCACAGATACGCAGTATTTT
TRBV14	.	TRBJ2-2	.	CASRSTRLAGELFF	TGTGCCAGCAGAAGCACTAGACTTGCCGGGGAGCTGTTTTTT
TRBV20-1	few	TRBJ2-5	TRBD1	CSARMDREYF	TGCAGTGCCCGGATGGACAGGGAGTACTTC
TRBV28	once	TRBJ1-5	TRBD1	CASPPQGGGQPQHF	TGTGCCAGCCCCCCCCAGGGGGGCGGACAGCCCCAGCATTTT
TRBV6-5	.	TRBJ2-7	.	CASRKDSHEQYF	TGTGCCAGCAGAAAGGACTCCCACGAGCAGTACTTC
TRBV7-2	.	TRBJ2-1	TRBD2	CASSLAGLAANEQFF	TGTGCCAGCAGCTTAGCGGGACTAGCGGCCAATGAGCAGTTCTTC
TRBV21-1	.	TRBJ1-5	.	CASSRGTGGGGQGSNSNQPQHF	TGTGCCAGCAGCCGGGGGACAGGGGGCGGGGGACAGGGGTCTAATAGCAATCAGCCCCAGCATTTT
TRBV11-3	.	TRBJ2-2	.	CASSLGGNTGELFF	TGTGCCAGCAGCTTAGGGGGGAACACCGGGGAGCTGTTTTTT
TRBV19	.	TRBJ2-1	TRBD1	CASSISGTGVRWNEQFF	TGTGCCAGTAGTATATCCGGGACAGGGGTGCGTTGGAATGAGCAGTTCTTC
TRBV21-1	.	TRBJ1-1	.	CASSKVPRTVRAFF	TGTGCCAGCAGCAAAGTTCCTCGGACAGTTCGAGCTTTCTTT
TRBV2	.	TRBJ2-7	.	CASKRMENSYEQYF	TGTGCCAGCAAGAGGATGGAGAACTCCTACGAGCAGTACTTC
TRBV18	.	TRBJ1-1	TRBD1	CASSPRGQVMNTEAFF	TGTGCCAGCTCACCACGGGGACAGGTCATGAACACTGAAGCTTTCTTT
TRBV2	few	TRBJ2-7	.	CASSAERDNSYEQYF	TGTGCCAGCAGTGCCGAGCGGGACAACTCCTACGAGCAGTACTTC
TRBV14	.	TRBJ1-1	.	CASSLLMNTEAFF	TGTGCCAGCAGCCTTCTCATGAACACTGAAGCTTTCTTT
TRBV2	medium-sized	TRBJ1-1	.	CASSADDWRAEAFF	TGTGCCAGCAGTGCCGACGATTGGCGCGCTGAAGCTTTCTTT
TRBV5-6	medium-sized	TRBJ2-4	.	CASSFREAKNIQYF	TGTGCCAGCAGCTTTAGGGAGGCCAAAAACATTCAGTACTTC
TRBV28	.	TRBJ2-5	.	CATSLNGETQYF	TGTGCCACCTCCCTAAACGGGGAGACCCAGTACTTC
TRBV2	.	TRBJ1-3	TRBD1	CASSSDRGGNTIYF	TGTGCCAGCAGTTCAGACAGGGGAGGAAACACCATATATTTT
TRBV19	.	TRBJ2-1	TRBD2	CASTTSGSRSYNEQFF	TGTGCCAGTACCACTAGCGGGAGTCGCTCCTACAATGAGCAGTTCTTC
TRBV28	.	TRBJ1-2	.	CATWGPGPQFVANYGYTF	TGTGCCACCTGGGGCCCGGGGCCGCAATTTGTTGCTAACTATGGCTACACCTTC
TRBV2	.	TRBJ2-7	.	CASSEKLLSYEQYF	TGTGCCAGCAGTGAGAAACTCCTATCCTACGAGCAGTACTTC
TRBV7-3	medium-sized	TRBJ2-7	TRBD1	CASSFQGGVSSYEQYF	TGTGCCAGCAGCTTCCAAGGGGGCGTTAGCTCCTACGAGCAGTACTTC
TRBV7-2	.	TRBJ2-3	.	CASSFRVSTDTQYF	TGTGCCAGCAGCTTCAGGGTGAGCACAGATACGCAGTATTTT
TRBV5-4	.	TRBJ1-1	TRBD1	CASSLGLPGTGDTEAFF	TGTGCCAGCAGCTTGGGGCTACCCGGGACAGGGGACACTGAAGCTTTCTTT
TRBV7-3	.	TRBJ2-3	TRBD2	CASSREGRIVDTQYF	TGTGCCAGCAGCCGGGAGGGGAGGATCGTAGATACGCAGTATTTT
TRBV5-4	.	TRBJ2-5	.	CASSLGVGYQETQYF	TGTGCCAGCAGCTTGGGGGTTGGATATCAAGAGACCCAGTACTTC